This TCR beta chain was sequenced for a study of STAT5B mutations in CD4+ large granular lymphocyte leukemia. Repertoires were generated with immunoSEQ multiplex PCR, while TCRdb's copy carries only in-frame clones and drops some. The data contain around 35,000 clones, 70% to 90% of them singletons. The table lists this clone with a count of one. CDR3 size: 14 residues. Trimming removed 1 base from V and 10 bases from J; junction bases left unmatched: 7. From germline, CDR1 is LNHDA and CDR2 SQIVND (reference sequence). The sequencing sample was made of CD4+ T cells from blood buffy coats. The sequence was collected from a human donor in good health. This rearrangement joins TRBV19 to TRBJ2-1; 7 nucleotides line up with TRBD2. The CDR3 spells CASSIGFVGGEQFF. The CDR3 coding sequence is TGTGCCAGTAGTATAGGCTTTGTCGGGGGGGAGCAGTTCTTC.